A single sample gave rise to the 31 T cell receptor beta chains below, sequenced in a study of T cells in Graves' hyperthyroidism and ophthalmopathy. What was amplified from RNA transcripts were TCR beta CDR3 regions. The HTBI primer set drove a first-round RT-PCR of the TCR CDR3. TCRdb itself ran the multiplex PCR reads through MiXCR, one entry per CDR3 protein. In the table there are approximately 630,000 distinct CDR3 sequences, 16% of which are singletons. Specimen: blood. The receptor source for this set is a woman aged 25 to 39 with Graves' hyperthyroidism.

In this sample, this clonotype turned up many times. The chain employs TRBV3-1 and TRBJ1-5, with a weak D call TRBD1 (5 bases). V lost 4 bases and J lost 4, with 11 bases in between. The CDR3 runs 14 residues. The germline CDR1 and CDR2 sequences are LGHDT and YNNKEL (reference sequence). The CDR3 DNA reads as TGTGCCAGCAGCCCCCGACAGACTAATCAGCCCCAGCATTTT. Translation gives CASSPRQTNQPQHF. The complete variable domain, with remaining parts taken from reference TRBV3-1 and TRBJ1-5, reads DTAVSQTPKYLVTQMGNDKSIKCEQNLGHDTMYWYKQDSKKFLKIMFSYNNKELIINETVPNRFSPKSPDKAHLNLHINSLELGDSAVYFCASSPRQTNQPQHFGDGTRLSIL.

This clonotype was seen at least ten times. CDR3 nucleotides: TGTGCTAGTGGTTTGATTCTGACAGGGGTTACCGGGGAGCTGTTTTTT. Translation: CASGLILTGVTGELFF. V is TRBV12-5 and J is TRBJ2-2, with 8 bases identical to TRBD1. In germline, CDR1 is LGHNT, CDR2 FRNRAP. Germline trimming cut 2 bases from V and 5 bases from J; bases unmatched to any gene: 7. The CDR3 is made up of 16 amino acids.

Many counts were recorded for this clonotype. The rearrangement joins TRBV12-3 or TRBV12-4 to TRBJ1-1; D is perhaps TRBD1 (5 bases). The CDR3 has 18 amino acids. Between the trimmed V and J ends, which lost 6 bases and 1 base, there was a span of 24 bases. CDR3 in DNA: TGTGCCAGCAGCCGTACGGGACGGCTACGCGCGGAGAACACTGAAGCTTTCTTT. Translating it yields CASSRTGRLRAENTEAFF.

This chain uses TRBV27 with TRBJ2-3; TRBD1 or TRBD2 may be the D gene (5 bases each). Germline assignment: CDR1 MNHEY and CDR2 SMNVEV (reference sequence). The CDR3 covers 15 residues. V dropped 3 bases and J dropped 7 bases, with 17 bases sitting between them. In DNA form, the CDR3 reads TGTGCCAGCAGTTTGGGGCCGAGGGGCACGAATACGCAGTATTTT. Translated: CASSLGPRGTNTQYF.

This sequence joins TRBV6-2 or TRBV6-3 and TRBJ2-7, with a weak D call TRBD2 (5 bases). Germline lookup yields CDR1 MNHEY and CDR2 SVGEGT. This CDR3 contains 12 residues. V dropped 6 bases and J dropped 4 bases, with 10 bases sitting between them. CDR3 loop: CASRTMAYEQYF. Written as DNA, the CDR3 is TGTGCCAGCAGGACTATGGCTTACGAGCAGTACTTC.

This clonotype has ten or more counts. The chain joins TRBV18 to TRBJ2-7; perhaps TRBD1 as D (6 bases). V lost 6 bases and J lost 5, with 17 bases in between. The CDR3 length is 14 residues. Per germline, CDR1 KGHSH and CDR2 LQKENI. In DNA, the CDR3 is TGTGCCAGCTCGCTTACCTTGCAGGGGCACGAGCAGTACTTC. This sequence encodes CASSLTLQGHEQYF.

The table lists this clonotype with a count of one. A clone one base away is much larger, so this may be a read error. V gene TRBV2 combines with J gene TRBJ2-6; D possibly uses TRBD1 or TRBD2 (6 bases each). Per germline, CDR1 SNHLY and CDR2 FYNNEI. This CDR3 has 14 residues. CDR3 protein: CASSGGSGANVPTF. In nucleotides, the CDR3 is TGTGCCAGCAGCGGGGGCTCTGGGGCCAACGTCCCGACTTTC.

This clonotype was detected only once. The chain combines TRBV19 with TRBJ2-7, with 9 bases lining up with TRBD1. This CDR3 is built from 15 residues. J was trimmed by 5 bases and V by 5 bases; bases with no gene match: 10. The germline V gene has CDR1 LNHDA and CDR2 SQIVND (reference sequence). The CDR3 loop reads CASSPTGTGRHEQYF. Written as DNA, the CDR3 is TGTGCCAGTAGTCCAACCGGGACAGGGCGGCACGAGCAGTACTTC.

This clonotype was detected a few times. The chain is built from TRBV5-1 and TRBJ2-2; 10 bases line up with TRBD1. The CDR3 totals 17 residues. J gave up 3 bases and V 3 bases, and 8 bases lay outside the gene matches. The germline V gene has CDR1 SGHRS and CDR2 YFSETQ. The CDR3 here is CASSWGPTGGDTGELFF. CDR3 nucleotide sequence: TGCGCCAGCAGCTGGGGACCGACAGGGGGCGACACCGGGGAGCTGTTTTTT.

This clonotype has just a few counts. The chain employs TRBV15 and TRBJ2-1; 9 nucleotides line up with TRBD1. The CDR3 contains 15 residues. The J segment lost 6 bases and the V segment lost 3 bases, leaving 6 bases of the junction unmatched. CDR1 and CDR2 from the germline V gene are LNHNV and YYDKDF (reference sequence). The CDR3 reads CATSRTGTGLNEQFF. The CDR3 DNA is TGTGCCACCAGCAGGACCGGGACAGGGCTCAATGAGCAGTTCTTC.

This clonotype was seen only a few times. This sequence joins TRBV5-1 and TRBJ1-4; 9 nucleotides match TRBD1. This CDR3 contains 15 residues. J lost 4 bases, V lost 3 bases, and 4 bases had no gene match. CDR1 is SGHRS and CDR2 is YFSETQ in the germline V gene. The CDR3 DNA follows: TGCGCCAGCAGCTACCGGGGACAGGGTAATGAAAAACTGTTTTTT. This gives the protein CASSYRGQGNEKLFF.

This clonotype was recorded once. This chain uses TRBV6-9 with TRBJ2-7; the match to TRBD2 covers 8 bases. Per germline, CDR1 MNHGY and CDR2 SVAAGI. CDR3 length equals 14 residues. V lost 8 bases to trimming and J lost 2 bases; unmatched junction nucleotides: 8. CDR3 in amino acids: CASGSGLVTYEQYF. DNA for the CDR3: TGTGCCAGCGGTTCGGGACTAGTCACCTACGAGCAGTACTTC.

This clonotype occurred many times. A junction end diverges from the germline sequence, so it may reflect a read error. The rearrangement uses TRBV4-1 and TRBJ1-1, with TRBD1 matching 7 bases. From germline, CDR1 is MGHRA and CDR2 YSYEKL. The CDR3 is made up of 11 amino acids. CDR3 amino acids: CASSQDREAFF. Written as DNA, the CDR3 is TGTGCCAGCAGCCAGGACAGGGAAGCTTTCTTT.

This clonotype was seen a single time. Possible read error: a much larger clone is one base away. The chain couples TRBV12-3 or TRBV12-4 to TRBJ2-5; 7 bases are shared with TRBD1. The CDR3 sequence is 14 residues long. The CDR3 spells CAGSFVGTEETQYF. The CDR3 DNA follows: TGTGCCGGCAGTTTTGTTGGGACAGAAGAGACCCAGTACTTC.

In this sample, this clonotype turned up many times. The chain employs TRBV28 and TRBJ1-5; D is perhaps TRBD1 (5 bases). Trimming took 6 bases from V and 6 from J, leaving 15 bases between them. CDR3 size: 14 residues. Germline V gives CDR1 MDHEN, CDR2 SYDVKM. The CDR3 reads CASSARGATQPQHF. CDR3 DNA: TGTGCCAGCAGCGCGCGAGGGGCAACTCAGCCCCAGCATTTT.

This clonotype was counted between two and nine times. The CDR3 loop reads CASSPTSSGWYQETQYF. The DNA for the CDR3 is TGTGCCAGCAGCCCGACCAGTAGCGGGTGGTACCAAGAGACCCAGTACTTC. The J gene is TRBJ2-5, the V gene TRBV7-9; 7 positions agree with TRBD2. Germline V CDR1 and CDR2: SEHNR, FQNEAQ (reference sequence). After removal of 5 bases from V and 0 bases from J, the junction contained 12 bases not matched to a gene. This CDR3 contains 17 residues.

The chain employs TRBV9 and TRBJ1-2; TRBD1 matches at 8 bases. CDR3 size: 13 residues. V lost 7 bases to trimming and J lost 0 bases; unmatched junction nucleotides: 2. Germline V gene lookup returns CDR1 SGDLS and CDR2 YYNGEE. The CDR3 DNA is TGTGCCAGCGACAGGGGTGCTAACTATGGCTACACCTTC. It translates to CASDRGANYGYTF.

The chain joins TRBV27 to TRBJ2-3; no clear D gene. There are 13 residues in the CDR3. Germline V CDR1 and CDR2: MNHEY, SMNVEV (reference sequence). The V and J ends lost 6 bases and 7 bases respectively, with 14 bases between them. The CDR3 spells CASRDLNGNTQYF. The CDR3 coding sequence is TGTGCCAGCAGGGACCTTAATGGGAATACGCAGTATTTT.

This clonotype was recorded at least ten times. The chain joins TRBV2 to TRBJ1-1, with 7 bases fitting TRBD1. Germline V CDR1 and CDR2: SNHLY, FYNNEI. The CDR3 runs to 15 residues. J gave up 1 base and V 5 bases, and 7 bases lay outside the gene matches. The CDR3 loop is CASSPTGQPNTEAFF. CDR3 bases: TGTGCCAGCAGTCCTACGGGACAGCCGAACACTGAAGCTTTCTTT.

Ten or more counts support this clonotype. The chain links TRBV6-6 to TRBJ2-7, with D uncertain. The V and J ends lost 0 bases and 3 bases respectively, with 6 bases between them. Germline V gives CDR1 MNHNY, CDR2 SVGAGI (reference sequence). The CDR3 loop spans 13 amino acids. As DNA, the CDR3 is TGTGCCAGCAGTTACTCGTGGGGCTACGAGCAGTACTTC. It is translated as CASSYSWGYEQYF.

Only a few counts were recorded for this clonotype. The J gene is TRBJ2-5, the V gene TRBV12-3 or TRBV12-4; no clear D gene. This CDR3 region has 13 residues. The V end lost 2 bases, the J end lost 2 bases, and 6 bases lay between the germline ends. CDR3 DNA: TGTGCCAGCAGTTTACGGATTCAAGAGACCCAGTACTTC. This gives the protein CASSLRIQETQYF.

This clonotype was detected many times. This chain connects TRBV13 to TRBJ2-7, with TRBD2 as a possible D gene (6 bases). Germline CDR1 and CDR2: PRHDT and FYEKMQ (reference sequence). CDR3 length: 16 residues. V was trimmed by 5 bases and J by 0 bases, leaving 17 bases between them. The CDR3: CASSRRGAGSSYEQYF. The CDR3 nucleotides read TGTGCCAGCAGCCGTCGGGGTGCGGGATCCTCCTACGAGCAGTACTTC.

The chain has TRBV19 and TRBJ1-5; TRBD1 is a possible D gene (5 bases). Germline CDR1 and CDR2: LNHDA and SQIVND (reference sequence). Trimming pared 6 bases from V and 0 bases from J, leaving 24 bases between. The CDR3 totals 19 residues. The CDR3 coding sequence is TGTGCCAGTAGAAATGACCCCGGGACTCAGAAATATAGCAATCAGCCCCAGCATTTT. It specifies CASRNDPGTQKYSNQPQHF.

V and J are TRBV9 and TRBJ2-1; the D is unclear. CDR3 length: 15 amino acids. Germline V CDR1 and CDR2: SGDLS, YYNGEE. Trimming left V 1 base short and J 9 bases short, with 17 bases between. CDR3 DNA: TGTGCCAGCAGCGTACTCCCGGGCGACCATGGTGAGCAGTTCTTC. Its translation is CASSVLPGDHGEQFF. The entire variable domain, with the rest obtained from reference TRBV9 and TRBJ2-1, is as follows: DSGVTQTPKHLITATGQRVTLRCSPRSGDLSVYWYQQSLDQGLQFLIQYYNGEERAKGNILERFSAQQFPDLHSELNLSSLELGDSALYFCASSVLPGDHGEQFFGPGTRLTVL.

This clonotype was seen at least ten times. The gene calls are TRBV2 and TRBJ1-1, with 9 bases lining up with TRBD1. Germline V gene data show CDR1 as SNHLY and CDR2 as FYNNEI. Unmatched junction bases numbered 7, after V lost 9 bases and J lost 5 bases. This CDR3 region has 13 residues. CDR3 DNA sequence: TGTGCCAGGACACAGGGGGCTGGGACTGAAGCTTTCTTT. Translated, it gives CARTQGAGTEAFF.

The V gene is TRBV25-1, the J gene TRBJ1-3, with D uncertain. Trimming removed 0 bases from V and 0 bases from J, with 9 bases in between. This CDR3 contains 16 residues. Germline CDR1 is MGHDK and CDR2 is SYGVNS. The CDR3 DNA reads TGTGCCAGCAGTGAATATGGCAGAAACTCTGGAAACACCATATATTTT. Amino acid sequence: CASSEYGRNSGNTIYF.

This chain connects TRBV10-3 to TRBJ2-2, with D perhaps TRBD1 (5 bases). The CDR3 consists of 14 residues. V was shortened by 2 bases and J by 2 bases, with 6 bases between the two germline ends. The germline CDR1 and CDR2 sequences are ENHRY and SYGVKD. Here the CDR3 DNA reads TGTGCCATCAGTGAGGGACAAAACACCGGGGAGCTGTTTTTT. Its protein product is CAISEGQNTGELFF.

J is TRBJ1-1 and V is TRBV6-1; D is undetermined. This CDR3 spans 13 amino acids. The V end lost 5 bases, the J end lost 5 bases, and 12 bases lay between the germline ends. CDR1 is MNHNS and CDR2 is SASEGT in the germline V gene. The DNA of the CDR3 is TGTGCCAGCAGTTGGGCAGGATGGACTGAAGCTTTCTTT. It yields the protein CASSWAGWTEAFF.

The chain carries TRBV9 and TRBJ2-7; perhaps TRBD1 as D (5 bases). Trimming took 0 bases from V and 0 from J, leaving 10 bases between them. This CDR3 is built from 15 residues. Per germline, CDR1 SGDLS and CDR2 YYNGEE. The CDR3, as DNA: TGTGCCAGCAGCGTAGTAGGGGATAGCTCCTACGAGCAGTACTTC. This codes for CASSVVGDSSYEQYF.

J is TRBJ2-7 and V is TRBV6-1; weak D call: TRBD2 (6 bases). The V gene lost 7 bases and the J gene lost 4 bases, with 17 bases spanning the gap. Germline CDR1 MNHNS, CDR2 SASEGT. The CDR3 is made up of 14 amino acids. CDR3 nucleotide sequence: TGTGCCAGCACCAGAGGCGGGACGAGTTACGAGCAGTACTTC. The encoded protein is CASTRGGTSYEQYF.

This clonotype was seen at least ten times. The chain links TRBV6-1 to TRBJ2-7; 7 bases match TRBD2. The CDR3 extends over 15 amino acids. J gave up 3 bases and V 5 bases, and 10 bases lay outside the gene matches. Germline V gene sequence: CDR1 MNHNS, CDR2 SASEGT. The CDR3 nucleotides read TGTGCCAGCAGTACCCCGGGACTACAAAACTACGAGCAGTACTTC. It translates to CASSTPGLQNYEQYF.